These 15 T cell receptor beta chains came from one sample sequenced in a study of CD8 T cells in Susac syndrome. cDNA came from about 0.5 to 1 ug RNA primed by random hexamers. MiXCR was run by TCRdb on the immunoSEQ multiplex PCR reads, yielding one entry per CDR3 protein. Here the sample spans about 110,000 distinct CDR3 sequences, roughly 94% being singletons. Sequencing used CD8+ T cells from PBMCs. The source of these receptors is a human donor with Susac syndrome.

The rearrangement links TRBV3-1 to TRBJ2-2; 11 positions agree with TRBD2. Unmatched junction bases numbered 5, after V lost 0 bases and J lost 2 bases. Germline lookup yields CDR1 LGHDT and CDR2 YNNKEL (reference sequence). CDR3 length equals 18 residues. CDR3 amino acids: CASSQESLAGGNTGELFF. In DNA form, the CDR3 reads TGTGCCAGCAGCCAAGAATCGCTAGCGGGGGGCAACACCGGGGAGCTGTTTTTT. The complete variable domain, with remaining parts taken from reference TRBV3-1 and TRBJ2-2, reads DTAVSQTPKYLVTQMGNDKSIKCEQNLGHDTMYWYKQDSKKFLKIMFSYNNKELIINETVPNRFSPKSPDKAHLNLHINSLELGDSAVYFCASSQESLAGGNTGELFFGEGSRLTVL.

This clonotype occurred once. The chain employs TRBV29-1 and TRBJ2-2, with TRBD2 identical over 8 bases. Germline values: CDR1 SQVTM, CDR2 ANQGSEA. The V gene end was trimmed by 4 bases and the J gene end by 7 bases; junction bases not matched to a gene: 5. This CDR3 contains 13 residues. CDR3: CSVVNSGDGELFF. CDR3 nucleotide sequence: TGCAGCGTTGTGAATAGCGGGGACGGGGAGCTGTTTTTT.

The chain joins TRBV5-1 to TRBJ2-1, with no clear D. There are 12 residues in the CDR3. The germline V gene has CDR1 SGHRS and CDR2 YFSETQ. Trimming took off 4 bases at V and 12 bases at J, with 14 bases between the two ends. CDR3: CASSPSGELQFF. The CDR3 DNA is TGCGCCAGCAGCCCCTCCGGCGAGCTGCAGTTCTTC.

This rearrangement joins TRBV3-1 to TRBJ2-3, with a possible D match to TRBD2 (6 bases). V was cut by 3 bases and J by 4 bases, with 14 bases left in between. The CDR3 loop spans 15 amino acids. CDR1 is LGHDT and CDR2 is YNNKEL in the germline V gene (reference sequence). CDR3 bases: TGTGCCAGCAGCCACATTCCGGGGGACGCAGATACGCAGTATTTT. Protein: CASSHIPGDADTQYF.

J is TRBJ2-3 and V is TRBV11-2, with D possibly being TRBD1 (5 bases). Germline CDR1 is SGHAT and CDR2 is FQNNGV. Deletions cut 0 bases from V and 6 bases from J, with 13 bases between. The length of the CDR3 is 15 residues. This chain's CDR3 is CASSLEWGYADTQYF. The CDR3, as DNA: TGTGCCAGCAGCTTAGAGTGGGGCTATGCTGATACGCAGTATTTT.

The rearrangement links TRBV15 to TRBJ1-5; a weak D match, TRBD1 (6 bases). Trimming stripped 4 bases from V and 0 bases from J, with 16 bases between. This CDR3 comprises 17 residues. Germline V gene sequence: CDR1 LNHNV, CDR2 YYDKDF (reference sequence). The CDR3 sequence is CATSIVGGSISNQPQHF. The CDR3 region has the DNA TGTGCCACCAGCATAGTGGGGGGCAGCATTAGCAATCAGCCCCAGCATTTT.

The sample holds a few counts of this clonotype. V usage is TRBV5-1 and J usage is TRBJ1-2; D possibly corresponds to TRBD1 (5 bases). V shed 2 bases and J shed 8 bases, with 13 bases lying between them. The CDR3 is 13 amino acids. Germline V lookup: CDR1 SGHRS, CDR2 YFSETQ. The CDR3 DNA reads as TGCGCCAGCAGCTTCGGCAGGGCCGGGGGCTACACCTTC. Protein: CASSFGRAGGYTF.

The chain carries TRBV20-1 and TRBJ2-7; TRBD1 might be the D (6 bases). CDR3 size: 11 residues. V was trimmed by 5 bases and J by 5 bases, leaving 10 bases between them. The germline CDR1 and CDR2 sequences are DFQATT and SNEGSKA (reference sequence). CDR3 loop: CSAGRGHEQYF. CDR3 DNA: TGCAGTGCTGGCAGGGGACACGAGCAGTACTTC.

The chain is built from TRBV2 and TRBJ2-5; TRBD2 is a possible D gene (5 bases). The ends were cut back, 10 bases at V and 5 bases at J, with 14 bases in the middle. CDR3 length equals 12 residues. Germline CDR1 reads SNHLY; CDR2 reads FYNNEI. As DNA, the CDR3 is TGTGCCATCCAACTAGTATGGGAGACCCAGTACTTC. It is translated as CAIQLVWETQYF.

The chain links TRBV5-4 to TRBJ2-3; no clear D. The germline CDR1 and CDR2 sequences are SGHNT and YYREEE (reference sequence). The V end was cut by 3 bases, the J end by 5 bases, with 7 bases between. CDR3 length equals 12 residues. The CDR3 region has the DNA TGTGCCAGCAGCTCCCAAGGAGATACGCAGTATTTT. Residues: CASSSQGDTQYF.

In DNA form, the CDR3 reads TGTGCCAGCAGTGAAAAGGCAGGGCATGGCTACACCTTC. This sequence encodes CASSEKAGHGYTF. The chain recombines TRBV6-1 with TRBJ1-2, with D perhaps matching TRBD1 (5 bases). CDR3 length: 13 residues. V was pared by 2 bases and J by 6 bases, with 10 bases between. Per the germline V gene, CDR1 is MNHNS and CDR2 is SASEGT.

This clonotype was observed once. The V call is TRBV10-3, the J call TRBJ2-7; 9 nucleotides agree with TRBD1. Per the germline V gene, CDR1 is ENHRY and CDR2 is SYGVKD. Trimming cost V 6 bases and J 5 bases; bases outside gene matches: 5. The CDR3 runs 13 residues. CDR3 nucleotide sequence: TGTGCCATCAGCCCCGGGACAGGGAACGAGCAGTACTTC. It codes for CAISPGTGNEQYF.

This clonotype has only one observation. The gene calls are TRBV9 and TRBJ2-7; possibly TRBD1 or TRBD2 for D (5 bases each). The CDR3 consists of 15 residues. Germline V gene sequence: CDR1 SGDLS, CDR2 YYNGEE. V lost 3 bases and J lost 0, with 13 bases in between. Here the CDR3 reads CASSAQGTSSYEQYF. Written as DNA, the CDR3 is TGTGCCAGCAGCGCACAAGGGACGAGCTCCTACGAGCAGTACTTC.

This clonotype is a singleton in its sample. V usage is TRBV2 and J usage is TRBJ1-2, with D maybe TRBD1 (5 bases). This CDR3 region has 15 residues. CDR1 SNHLY and CDR2 FYNNEI come from the germline V gene. V was clipped by 3 bases and J by 3 bases, with 14 bases between them. CDR3 region: CASSDTSGADYGYTF. Written as DNA, the CDR3 is TGTGCCAGCAGTGATACCTCTGGGGCCGACTATGGCTACACCTTC. Variable domain in full (rest from reference TRBV2 and TRBJ1-2): EPEVTQTPSHQVTQMGQEVILRCVPISNHLYFYWYRQILGQKVEFLVSFYNNEISEKSEIFDDQFSVERPDGSNFTLKIRSTKLEDSAMYFCASSDTSGADYGYTFGSGTRLTVV.

V usage is TRBV6-6 and J usage is TRBJ1-2; D is ambiguous. Between the trimmed V and J ends, which lost 7 bases and 3 bases, there was a span of 9 bases. The CDR3 contains 12 residues. CDR1 is MNHNY and CDR2 is SVGAGI in the germline V gene (reference sequence). The CDR3 reads CASTEGYYGYTF. The CDR3, as DNA: TGTGCCAGCACCGAGGGATACTATGGCTACACCTTC.